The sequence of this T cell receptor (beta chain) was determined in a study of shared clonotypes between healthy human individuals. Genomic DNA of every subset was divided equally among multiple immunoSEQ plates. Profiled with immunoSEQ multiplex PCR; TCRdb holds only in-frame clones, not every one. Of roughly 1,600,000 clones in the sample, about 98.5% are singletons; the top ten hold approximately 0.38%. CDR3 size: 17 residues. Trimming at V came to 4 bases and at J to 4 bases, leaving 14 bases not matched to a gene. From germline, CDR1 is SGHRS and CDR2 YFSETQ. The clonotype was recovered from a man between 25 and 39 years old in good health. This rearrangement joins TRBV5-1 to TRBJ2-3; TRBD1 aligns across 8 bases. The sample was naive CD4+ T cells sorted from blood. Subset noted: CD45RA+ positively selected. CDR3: CASSQKHTGQGADTQYF. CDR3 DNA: TGCGCCAGCAGCCAAAAACATACAGGACAGGGCGCAGATACGCAGTATTTT.